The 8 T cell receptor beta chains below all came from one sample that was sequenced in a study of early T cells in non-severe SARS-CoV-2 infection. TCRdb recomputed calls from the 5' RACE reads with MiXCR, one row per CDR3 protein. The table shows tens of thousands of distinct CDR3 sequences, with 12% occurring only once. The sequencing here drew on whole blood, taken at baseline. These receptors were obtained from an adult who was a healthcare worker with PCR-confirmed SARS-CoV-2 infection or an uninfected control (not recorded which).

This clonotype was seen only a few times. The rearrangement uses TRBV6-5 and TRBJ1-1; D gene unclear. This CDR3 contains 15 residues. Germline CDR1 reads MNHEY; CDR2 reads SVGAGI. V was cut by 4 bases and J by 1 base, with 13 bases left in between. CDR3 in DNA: TGTGCCAGCAGTTTGATCCAGCACCCGAACACTGAAGCTTTCTTT. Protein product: CASSLIQHPNTEAFF.

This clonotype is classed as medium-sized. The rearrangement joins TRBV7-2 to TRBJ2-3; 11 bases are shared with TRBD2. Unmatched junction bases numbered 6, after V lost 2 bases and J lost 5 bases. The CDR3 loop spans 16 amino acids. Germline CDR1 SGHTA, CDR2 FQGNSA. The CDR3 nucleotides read TGTGCCAGCAGCTTAAGTAGCGGGGGGGCCGAAGATACGCAGTATTTT. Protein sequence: CASSLSSGGAEDTQYF. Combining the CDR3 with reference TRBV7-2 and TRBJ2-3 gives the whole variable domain GAGVSQSPSNKVTEKGKDVELRCDPISGHTALYWYRQSLGQGLEFLIYFQGNSAPDKSGLPSDRFSAERTGGSVSTLTIQRTQQEDSAVYLCASSLSSGGAEDTQYFGPGTRLTVL.

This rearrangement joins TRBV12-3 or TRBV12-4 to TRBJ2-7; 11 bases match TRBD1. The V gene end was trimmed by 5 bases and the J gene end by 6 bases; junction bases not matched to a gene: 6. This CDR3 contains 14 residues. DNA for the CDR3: TGTGCCAGCAGTCCAGAGGGACAGGGGGTCGAGCAGTACTTC. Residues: CASSPEGQGVEQYF.

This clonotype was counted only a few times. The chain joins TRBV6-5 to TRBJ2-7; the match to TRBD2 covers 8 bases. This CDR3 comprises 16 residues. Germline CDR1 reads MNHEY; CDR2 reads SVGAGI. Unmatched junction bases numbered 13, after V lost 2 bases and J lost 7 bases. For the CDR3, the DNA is TGTGCCAGCAGTTACAAGACTAGCGAGCTTGGGAGTGAGCAGTACTTC. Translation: CASSYKTSELGSEQYF.

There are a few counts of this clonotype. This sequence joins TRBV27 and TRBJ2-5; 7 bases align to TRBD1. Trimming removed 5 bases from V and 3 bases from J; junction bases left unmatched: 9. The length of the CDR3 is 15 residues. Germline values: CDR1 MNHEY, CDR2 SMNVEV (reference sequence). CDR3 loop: CASSTRRTGEETQYF. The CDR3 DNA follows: TGTGCCAGCAGTACTAGAAGGACAGGAGAAGAGACCCAGTACTTC.

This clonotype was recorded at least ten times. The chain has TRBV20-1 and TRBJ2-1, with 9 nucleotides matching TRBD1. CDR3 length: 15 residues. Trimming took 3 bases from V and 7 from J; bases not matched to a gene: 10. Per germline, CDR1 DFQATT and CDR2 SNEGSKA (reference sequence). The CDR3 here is CSASVAGTGPNEQFF. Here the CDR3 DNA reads TGCAGTGCTAGCGTCGCCGGGACAGGGCCGAATGAGCAGTTCTTC.

This CDR3 is CSVKGVTENIQYF. The CDR3 DNA is TGCAGCGTTAAGGGGGTTACCGAAAACATTCAGTACTTC. The chain joins TRBV29-1 to TRBJ2-4; D might be TRBD1 (6 bases). Trimming shortened V by 5 bases and J by 5 bases, and 13 bases separated the two germline ends. Germline loops: CDR1 SQVTM, CDR2 ANQGSEA. The CDR3 has 13 amino acids.

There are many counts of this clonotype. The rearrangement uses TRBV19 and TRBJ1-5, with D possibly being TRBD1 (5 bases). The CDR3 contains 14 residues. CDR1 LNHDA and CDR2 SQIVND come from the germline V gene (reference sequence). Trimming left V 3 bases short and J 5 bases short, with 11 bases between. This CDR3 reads CASSISGGYQPQHF. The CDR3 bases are TGTGCCAGTAGTATTAGCGGGGGGTATCAGCCCCAGCATTTT. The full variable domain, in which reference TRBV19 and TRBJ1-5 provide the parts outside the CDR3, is DGGITQSPKYLFRKEGQNVTLSCEQNLNHDAMYWYRQDPGQGLRLIYYSQIVNDFQKGDIAEGYSVSREKKESFPLTVTSAQKNPTAFYLCASSISGGYQPQHFGDGTRLSIL.